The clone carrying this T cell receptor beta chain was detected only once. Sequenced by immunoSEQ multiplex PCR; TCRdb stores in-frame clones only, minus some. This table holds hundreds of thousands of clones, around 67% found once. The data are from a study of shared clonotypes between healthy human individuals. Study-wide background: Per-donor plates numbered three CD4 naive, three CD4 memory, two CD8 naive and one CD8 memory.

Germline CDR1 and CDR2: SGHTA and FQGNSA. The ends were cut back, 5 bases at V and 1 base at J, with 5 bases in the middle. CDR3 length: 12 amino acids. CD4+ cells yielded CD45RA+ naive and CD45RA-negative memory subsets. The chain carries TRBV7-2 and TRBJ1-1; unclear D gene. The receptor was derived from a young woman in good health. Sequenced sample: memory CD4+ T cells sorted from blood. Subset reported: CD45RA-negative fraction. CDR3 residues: CASSRGNTEAFF. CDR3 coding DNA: TGTGCCAGCAGCCGAGGGAACACTGAAGCTTTCTTT. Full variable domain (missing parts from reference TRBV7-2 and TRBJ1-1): GAGVSQSPSNKVTEKGKDVELRCDPISGHTALYWYRQSLGQGLEFLIYFQGNSAPDKSGLPSDRFSAERTGGSVSTLTIQRTQQEDSAVYLCASSRGNTEAFFGQGTRLTVV.